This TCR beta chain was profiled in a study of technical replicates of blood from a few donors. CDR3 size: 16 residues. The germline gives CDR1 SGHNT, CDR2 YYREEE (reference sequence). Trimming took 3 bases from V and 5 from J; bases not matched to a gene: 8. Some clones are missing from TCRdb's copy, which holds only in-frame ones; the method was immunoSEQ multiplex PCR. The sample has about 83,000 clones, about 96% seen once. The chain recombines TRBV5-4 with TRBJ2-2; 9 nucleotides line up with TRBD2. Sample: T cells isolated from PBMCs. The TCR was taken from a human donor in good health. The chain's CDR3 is CASSYVAGEGTGELFF. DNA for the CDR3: TGTGCCAGCAGCTACGTAGCGGGAGAGGGGACCGGGGAGCTGTTTTTT.